The T cell receptor beta chain under discussion was sequenced for a study of technical replicates of blood from a few donors. Germline-derived CDR1 and CDR2 are GTSNPN and SVGIG (reference sequence). V lost 3 bases and J 2 bases, leaving 11 bases between the germline ends. CDR3 length equals 14 residues. Measured with immunoSEQ multiplex PCR; TCRdb has only the in-frame clones, and not every one. The sample records roughly 79,000 clones, 91% being singletons. Sequencing input: T cells isolated from PBMCs. The chain employs TRBV30 and TRBJ1-5; tentative D call: TRBD1 (5 bases). The TCR originated in a human donor in good health. Some clones in this sample may be carry-over from other donors' samples. CDR3 in amino acids: CAWSPGARNQPQHF. For the CDR3, the DNA is TGTGCCTGGAGCCCTGGGGCCCGCAATCAGCCCCAGCATTTT.